A selection of T cell receptor beta chains follows, all from one sample in a study of CD8+CD57+ T cells in acquired aplastic anemia. One entry per CDR3 protein results from TCRdb running MiXCR on the reads. The table includes more than 100,000 distinct CDR3 sequences, more than 35% detected once. The sequencing sample was made of sorted CD4+, CD8+, or CD8+CD57+ T cells (not recorded which) from PBMCs. These receptors all come from a human donor in good health, serving as a control. CDR3s include the opening cysteine and the closing phenylalanine or tryptophan. The D gene is left open where the match is weak. The listing skips clone size in some rows; elsewhere it reads once, few, many or a size class.

DNA	CDR3	D	size	V	J
TGTGCCACCAGCAGAGATCGCAGCTCCGAGCAGTACTTC	CATSRDRSSEQYF	NA	NA	TRBV15	TRBJ2-7
TGTGCCAGCAGGAATCAAGGGGGAACTGAAGCTTTCTTT	CASRNQGGTEAFF	NA	many	TRBV12-3/TRBV12-4	TRBJ1-1
TGTGCCAGCTCGACAGGGCGGGAGGAGCAGTACTTC	CASSTGREEQYF	NA	once	TRBV2	TRBJ2-7
TGTGCCAGCAGCAAACAGGGGGATCAAAACACCATATATTTT	CASSKQGDQNTIYF	TRBD1	many	TRBV7-9	TRBJ1-3
TGTGCCACCAGTGCGGCGACTAGCACAGATACGCAGTATTTT	CATSAATSTDTQYF	NA	few	TRBV24-1	TRBJ2-3
TGTGCCAGCTCGACAGGGGGCATGGGTACCTACGAGCAGTACTTC	CASSTGGMGTYEQYF	TRBD1	many	TRBV6-1	TRBJ2-7
TGTGCCAGCAGCCAAAGGGGACAGGGGGGGCACACCTTC	CASSQRGQGGHTF	TRBD1	many	TRBV3-1	TRBJ1-2
TGTGCCAGTAGTATAGCTGGAAAACTGTTTTTT	CASSIAGKLFF	NA	medium-sized	TRBV19	TRBJ1-4
TGCGCCAGCAGCGTTGACAGGTACTACGAGCAGTACTTC	CASSVDRYYEQYF	NA	many	TRBV5-1	TRBJ2-7
TGTGCCAGCAGTGAAGCCACTGCGTCTGGCTACACCTTC	CASSEATASGYTF	NA	many	TRBV6-1	TRBJ1-2
TGTGCCAGCAGCCGACCTGTAGCGGGAGGGTTGTACGAGCAGTACTTC	CASSRPVAGGLYEQYF	TRBD2	many	TRBV7-9	TRBJ2-7
TGTGCCAGCAGCTTGACAGGGGGCACTGAAGCTTTCTTT	CASSLTGGTEAFF	TRBD1	medium-sized	TRBV7-9	TRBJ1-1
TGCGCCAGCAGCCAGGATGGACAGGGGTTTTTCTATGGCTACACCTTC	CASSQDGQGFFYGYTF	TRBD1	NA	TRBV5-1	TRBJ1-2
TGTGCCAGCAGCTTAGATGGTCCGAACACTGAAGCTTTC	CASSLDGPNTEAF	NA	NA	TRBV7-9	TRBJ2-6